The rows below give T cell receptor beta chains drawn from one sample of a study of blood T cell repertoires in COVID-19. Data came from immunoSEQ multiplex PCR; TCRdb stores just in-frame clones and leaves some out. The data contain a few hundred thousand clones, more than 70% of them singletons. The sample comprised peripheral blood. Receptor source: a woman between 45 and 65 years old with acute or convalescent COVID-19. CDR3s include the opening cysteine and the closing phenylalanine or tryptophan. The order of the fields is CDR3 length, V gene, clone size, J gene, D gene, CDR3 DNA, CDR3 protein. The D gene is left open where the match is weak. Clone size is stated in some rows and not others, as once, few, many or a class when expanded.

CDR3 length: 15; V gene: TRBV4-1; clone size: NA; J gene: TRBJ2-6; D gene: NA; CDR3 DNA: TGCGCCAGCAGCCAAGTTTCGTCTGGGGCCAACGTCCTGACTTTC; CDR3 protein: CASSQVSSGANVLTF
CDR3 length: 14; V gene: TRBV28; clone size: once; J gene: TRBJ1-2; D gene: TRBD1; CDR3 DNA: TGTGCCAGCAGTTTAGGAGGGGGCTCCTATGGCTACACCTTC; CDR3 protein: CASSLGGGSYGYTF
CDR3 length: 16; V gene: TRBV28; clone size: NA; J gene: TRBJ2-3; D gene: NA; CDR3 DNA: TGTGCCAGCAGGCCCATGGGCAGGACTAGCACAGATACGCAGTATTTT; CDR3 protein: CASRPMGRTSTDTQYF
CDR3 length: 17; V gene: TRBV3-1/TRBV3-2; clone size: NA; J gene: TRBJ2-7; D gene: TRBD1; CDR3 DNA: TGTGCCAGCAGCCAAGACCGAACTGACAGGGGAGACCGCGAGCAGTACTTC; CDR3 protein: CASSQDRTDRGDREQYF
CDR3 length: 13; V gene: TRBV28; clone size: NA; J gene: TRBJ2-1; D gene: TRBD2; CDR3 DNA: TGTGCCAGCAGTTTGGCGGGAGGCTATGAGCAGTTCTTC; CDR3 protein: CASSLAGGYEQFF
CDR3 length: 17; V gene: TRBV28; clone size: once; J gene: TRBJ1-5; D gene: TRBD1; CDR3 DNA: TGTGCCAGCAGTTCCGCCCTTCGTGGGACAGCCGGTCGGCCCCAGCATTTT; CDR3 protein: CASSSALRGTAGRPQHF
CDR3 length: 15; V gene: TRBV28; clone size: NA; J gene: TRBJ1-2; D gene: NA; CDR3 DNA: TGTGCCAGCAGTTTAGGGGTCAGGGGCCGGTATGGCTACACCTTC; CDR3 protein: CASSLGVRGRYGYTF
CDR3 length: 14; V gene: TRBV30; clone size: NA; J gene: TRBJ1-2; D gene: TRBD1; CDR3 DNA: TGTGCCTGGGTCGGGACAGGGGGCGGGAGTGGCTACACCTTC; CDR3 protein: CAWVGTGGGSGYTF
CDR3 length: 15; V gene: TRBV7-8; clone size: NA; J gene: TRBJ1-1; D gene: TRBD1; CDR3 DNA: TGTGCCAGCAGCTGGAGTAACTCGGGACAGACCGAAGCTTTCTTT; CDR3 protein: CASSWSNSGQTEAFF
CDR3 length: 16; V gene: TRBV11-3; clone size: NA; J gene: TRBJ2-1; D gene: NA; CDR3 DNA: TGTGCCAGCAGCTTACTGGGGAGTGGCTCCTACAATGAGCAGTTCTTC; CDR3 protein: CASSLLGSGSYNEQFF
CDR3 length: 15; V gene: TRBV28; clone size: NA; J gene: TRBJ1-2; D gene: NA; CDR3 DNA: TGTGCCAGCAGTTATCTCTCCGGGACACCGGAGGGCTACACCTTC; CDR3 protein: CASSYLSGTPEGYTF
CDR3 length: 15; V gene: TRBV24-1; clone size: NA; J gene: TRBJ2-5; D gene: TRBD1; CDR3 DNA: TGTGCCACCAGTGATTATGGACAGGGGGAAGAGACCCAGTACTTC; CDR3 protein: CATSDYGQGEETQYF
CDR3 length: 12; V gene: TRBV7-9; clone size: NA; J gene: TRBJ2-3; D gene: NA; CDR3 DNA: TGTGCCAGCAGCTCGCGAGCAGATACGCAGTATTTT; CDR3 protein: CASSSRADTQYF
CDR3 length: 13; V gene: TRBV16; clone size: once; J gene: TRBJ2-7; D gene: NA; CDR3 DNA: TGTGCCAGCAGCCGACAACAGGGCGACGAGCAGTACTTC; CDR3 protein: CASSRQQGDEQYF
CDR3 length: 18; V gene: TRBV4-3; clone size: NA; J gene: TRBJ2-3; D gene: NA; CDR3 DNA: TGCGCCAGCAGCCAAGGGCCCCTCGGGAGCGGCGCTGGGGATACGCAGTATTTT; CDR3 protein: CASSQGPLGSGAGDTQYF
CDR3 length: 10; V gene: TRBV20-1; clone size: NA; J gene: TRBJ2-7; D gene: NA; CDR3 DNA: TGCAGTGCTAGGAGGGACGAGCAGTACTTC; CDR3 protein: CSARRDEQYF
CDR3 length: 13; V gene: TRBV6-6; clone size: NA; J gene: TRBJ1-2; D gene: NA; CDR3 DNA: TGTGCCAGCAGCCCATCAGGGGTCGCTGGCTACACCTTC; CDR3 protein: CASSPSGVAGYTF
CDR3 length: 13; V gene: TRBV24-1; clone size: NA; J gene: TRBJ2-7; D gene: NA; CDR3 DNA: TGTGCCACCAGTGATTTTCGAGGGTACGAGCAGTACTTC; CDR3 protein: CATSDFRGYEQYF
CDR3 length: 14; V gene: TRBV9; clone size: NA; J gene: TRBJ2-1; D gene: TRBD2; CDR3 DNA: TGTGCCAGCAGCGTGGGGACTAGCGGGAGTGAGCAGTTCTTC; CDR3 protein: CASSVGTSGSEQFF